This T cell receptor (beta chain) was captured in a study of blood T cell repertoires in COVID-19. Study information: There were acute and convalescent COVID-19 samples, and they came from the United States, Italy and Spain.

Original processing methods: Reference gene primer amplification gave estimated nucleated cell counts. Measured with immunoSEQ multiplex PCR; TCRdb has only the in-frame clones, and not every one. The DNA was the basis for D and trimming; V, J and clone size are from that table. The data show about 400,000 clones, roughly 90% seen once. This CDR3 region has 14 residues. The germline V and J ends were trimmed by 0 bases and 5 bases, with 9 bases remaining between them. The germline gives CDR1 KGHDR, CDR2 SFDVKD. This sequence originates from a woman aged 25 to 39 with acute COVID-19. The sample comprised PBMCs or T cells enriched from blood (not recorded which). The V call is TRBV24-1, the J call TRBJ1-2, with D unresolved. The CDR3 DNA follows: TGTGCCACCAGTGATTTGCGACAAAAATATGGCTACACCTTC. Encoded protein: CATSDLRQKYGYTF.